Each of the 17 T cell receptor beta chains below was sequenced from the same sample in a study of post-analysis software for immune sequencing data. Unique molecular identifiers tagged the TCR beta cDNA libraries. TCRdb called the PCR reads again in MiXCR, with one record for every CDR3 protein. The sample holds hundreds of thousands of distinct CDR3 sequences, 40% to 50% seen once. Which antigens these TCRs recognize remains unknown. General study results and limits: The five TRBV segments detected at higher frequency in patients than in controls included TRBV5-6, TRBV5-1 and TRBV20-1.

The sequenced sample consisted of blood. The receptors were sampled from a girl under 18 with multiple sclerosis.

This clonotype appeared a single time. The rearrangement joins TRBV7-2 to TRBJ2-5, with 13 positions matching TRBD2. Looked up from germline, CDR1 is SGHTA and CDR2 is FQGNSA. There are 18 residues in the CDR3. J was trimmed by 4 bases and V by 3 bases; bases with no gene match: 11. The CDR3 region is CASSFRTSGSKGGETQYF. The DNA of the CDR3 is TGTGCCAGCAGCTTCAGGACTAGCGGGAGTAAGGGGGGAGAGACCCAGTACTTC. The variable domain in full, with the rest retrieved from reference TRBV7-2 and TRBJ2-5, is GAGVSQSPSNKVTEKGKDVELRCDPISGHTALYWYRQSLGQGLEFLIYFQGNSAPDKSGLPSDRFSAERTGGSVSTLTIQRTQQEDSAVYLCASSFRTSGSKGGETQYFGPGTRLLVL.

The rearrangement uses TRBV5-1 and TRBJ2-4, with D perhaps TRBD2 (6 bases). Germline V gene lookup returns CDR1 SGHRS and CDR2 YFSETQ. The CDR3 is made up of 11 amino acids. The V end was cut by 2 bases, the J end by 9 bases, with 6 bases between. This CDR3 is CASSFGSIQYF. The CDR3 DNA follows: TGCGCCAGCAGCTTCGGGAGCATTCAGTACTTC.

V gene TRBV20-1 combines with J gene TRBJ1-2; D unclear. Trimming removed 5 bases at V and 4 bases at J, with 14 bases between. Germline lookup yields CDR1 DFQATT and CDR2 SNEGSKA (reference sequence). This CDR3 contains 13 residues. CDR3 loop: CSAEPFSVYGYTF. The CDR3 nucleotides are TGCAGTGCTGAACCTTTTTCGGTCTATGGCTACACCTTC.

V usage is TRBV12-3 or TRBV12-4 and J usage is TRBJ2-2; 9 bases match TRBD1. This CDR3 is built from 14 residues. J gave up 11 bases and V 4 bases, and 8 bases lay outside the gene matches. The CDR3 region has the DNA TGTGCCAGCAGTTCCCGGGACAGGGCTACAGAGCTGTTTTTT. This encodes CASSSRDRATELFF.

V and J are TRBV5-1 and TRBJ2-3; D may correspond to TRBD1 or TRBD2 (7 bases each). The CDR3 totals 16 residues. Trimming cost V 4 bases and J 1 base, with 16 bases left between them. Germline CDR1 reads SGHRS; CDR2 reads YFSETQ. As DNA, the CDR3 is TGCGCCAGCAGCCTCGGGGAGGGGGCGCGCACAGATACGCAGTATTTT. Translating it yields CASSLGEGARTDTQYF.

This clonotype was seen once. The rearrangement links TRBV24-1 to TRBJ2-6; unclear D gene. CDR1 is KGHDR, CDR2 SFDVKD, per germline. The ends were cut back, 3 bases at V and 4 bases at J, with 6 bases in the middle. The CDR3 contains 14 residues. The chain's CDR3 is CATSDPGGANVLTF. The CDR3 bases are TGTGCCACCAGTGATCCGGGCGGGGCCAACGTCCTGACTTTC.

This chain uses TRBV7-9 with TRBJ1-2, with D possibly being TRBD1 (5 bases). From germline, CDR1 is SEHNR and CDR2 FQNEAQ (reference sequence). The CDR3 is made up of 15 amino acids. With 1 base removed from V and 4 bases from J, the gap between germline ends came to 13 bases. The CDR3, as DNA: TGTGCCAGCAGCTTAGGACAGCAACGACCCTATGGCTACACCTTC. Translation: CASSLGQQRPYGYTF.

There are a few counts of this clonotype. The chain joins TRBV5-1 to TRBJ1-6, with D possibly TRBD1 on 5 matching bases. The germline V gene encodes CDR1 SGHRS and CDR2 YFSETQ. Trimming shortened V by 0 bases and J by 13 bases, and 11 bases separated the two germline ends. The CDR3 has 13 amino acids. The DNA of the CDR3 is TGCGCCAGCAGCTTGGGGGCGGGGGATCCCCTCCACTTT. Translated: CASSLGAGDPLHF.

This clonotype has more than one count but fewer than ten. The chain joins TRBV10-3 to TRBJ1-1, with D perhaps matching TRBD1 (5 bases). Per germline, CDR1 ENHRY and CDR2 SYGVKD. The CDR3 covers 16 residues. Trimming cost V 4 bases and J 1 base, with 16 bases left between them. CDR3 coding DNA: TGTGCCATCAGTGGGGGCTATGGGGCGGAGAACACTGAAGCTTTCTTT. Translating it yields CAISGGYGAENTEAFF.

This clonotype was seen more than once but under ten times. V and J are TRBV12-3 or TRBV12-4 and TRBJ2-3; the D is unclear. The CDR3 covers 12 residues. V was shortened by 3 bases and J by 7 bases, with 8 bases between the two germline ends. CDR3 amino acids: CASSLHRNTQYF. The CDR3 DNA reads TGTGCCAGCAGTTTGCACCGAAATACGCAGTATTTT.

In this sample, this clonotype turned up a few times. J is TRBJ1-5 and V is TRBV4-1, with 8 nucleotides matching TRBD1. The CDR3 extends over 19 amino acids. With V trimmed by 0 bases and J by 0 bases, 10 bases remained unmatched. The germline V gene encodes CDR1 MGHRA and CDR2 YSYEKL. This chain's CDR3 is CASSQENTRTGSSNQPQHF. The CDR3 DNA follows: TGCGCCAGCAGCCAAGAGAATACCCGGACAGGGAGTAGCAATCAGCCCCAGCATTTT.

In DNA, the CDR3 is TGCAGGGTCGACAGTAACTATGGCTACACCTTC. Translating gives CRVDSNYGYTF. The chain combines TRBV29-1 with TRBJ1-2; perhaps TRBD1 as D (5 bases). The V gene's germline CDR1 is SQVTM and CDR2 ANQGSEA. The CDR3 loop spans 11 amino acids.

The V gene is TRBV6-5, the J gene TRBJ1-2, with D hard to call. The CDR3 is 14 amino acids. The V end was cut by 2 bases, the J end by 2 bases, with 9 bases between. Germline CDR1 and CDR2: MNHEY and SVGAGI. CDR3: CASSYGRQNYGYTF. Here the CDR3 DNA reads TGTGCCAGCAGTTACGGACGGCAAAACTATGGCTACACCTTC.

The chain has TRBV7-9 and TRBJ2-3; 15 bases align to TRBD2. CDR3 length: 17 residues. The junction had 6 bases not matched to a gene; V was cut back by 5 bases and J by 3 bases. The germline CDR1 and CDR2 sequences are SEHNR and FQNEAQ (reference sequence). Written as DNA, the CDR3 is TGTGCCAGCAGCCCCCCCGGGACTAGCGGGAGGACAGATACGCAGTATTTT. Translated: CASSPPGTSGRTDTQYF.

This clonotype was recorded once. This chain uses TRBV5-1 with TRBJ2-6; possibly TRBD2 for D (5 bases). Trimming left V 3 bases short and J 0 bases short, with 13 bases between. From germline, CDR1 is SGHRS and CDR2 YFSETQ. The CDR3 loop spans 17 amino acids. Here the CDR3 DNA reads TGCGCCAGCAGCTACACCCTACGGGGCTCTGGGGCCAACGTCCTGACTTTC. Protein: CASSYTLRGSGANVLTF.

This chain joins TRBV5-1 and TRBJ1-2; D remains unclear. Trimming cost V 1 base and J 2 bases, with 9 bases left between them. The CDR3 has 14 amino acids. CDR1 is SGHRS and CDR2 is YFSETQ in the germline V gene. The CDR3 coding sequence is TGCGCCAGCAGCTTGAATGGCCTCAACTATGGCTACACCTTC. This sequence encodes CASSLNGLNYGYTF.

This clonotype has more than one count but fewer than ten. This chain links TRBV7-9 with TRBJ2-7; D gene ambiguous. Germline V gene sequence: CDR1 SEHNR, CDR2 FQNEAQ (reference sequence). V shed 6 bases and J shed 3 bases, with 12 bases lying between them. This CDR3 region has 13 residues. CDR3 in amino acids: CASRVAERYEQYF. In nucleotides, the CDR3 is TGTGCCAGCAGGGTAGCTGAGCGCTACGAGCAGTACTTC.